This T cell receptor beta chain stems from a study of cytomegalovirus exposure and HLA in healthy donors. CDR3 length: 13 amino acids. Trimming removed 2 bases from V and 9 bases from J, with 13 bases in between. CDR1 and CDR2 (germline): ENHRY, SYGVKD. Those who donated were healthy bone marrow donors. The PCR employed 60 Vbeta primers together with 13 Jbeta primers. The table came from immunoSEQ multiplex PCR; TCRdb's copy has only in-frame clones and leaves some out. This sample has approximately 170,000 clones, with more than 65% found just once. Sequencing was done on a sample of PBMCs. The source of this sequence is a man aged 18 to 30 in good health and CMV-seropositive. The chain carries TRBV10-3 and TRBJ2-5, with a tentative D call TRBD2 (5 bases). The CDR3 spells CAISEAGMWAQYF. Written as DNA, the CDR3 is TGTGCCATCAGTGAGGCGGGTATGTGGGCCCAGTACTTC.